The clone carrying this TCR beta chain was recorded a few times. Its antigen is undetermined. TCRdb independently ran MiXCR on the 5' RACE reads; one entry per CDR3 protein. This table has hundreds of thousands of distinct CDR3 sequences, around 21% appearing once. The entry originates in a study of T cells after yellow fever vaccination. At the level of the study: It was SMART-Seq v4 Ultra Low Input that prepared the fractions with low cell numbers.

Trimming cost V 2 bases and J 6 bases; bases outside gene matches: 19. This CDR3 region has 20 residues. Looked up from germline, CDR1 is KGHDR and CDR2 is SFDVKD. Broader study findings: CD4 and CD8 compartments shared a small share of clonotypes, likely from convergent recombination. Clones from primary vaccination mostly reappeared after the booster (96% CD4, just over 85% CD8). Researchers report a weaker secondary response that nonetheless peaked faster, day 5 versus 15.

The chain combines TRBV24-1 with TRBJ2-3; TRBD1 agrees at 10 bases. The starting material was PBMCs, obtained 15 days after the yellow fever booster vaccination. The TCR sequence derives from a man under 40 who received the YFV17D yellow fever vaccine. Here the CDR3 reads CATSDSTPKPRDRGEDTQYF. The DNA of the CDR3 is TGTGCCACCAGTGATTCGACCCCAAAACCTCGGGACAGGGGCGAGGATACGCAGTATTTT.